This TCR beta chain stems from a study of blood T cell repertoires in COVID-19. Study overall: The study drew acute and convalescent COVID-19 samples from the United States, Italy and Spain. From T cells, B-cell-depleted T cells, or PBMCs came the material, which was cDNA or gDNA.

This CDR3 contains 16 residues. The V end lost 4 bases, the J end lost 3 bases, and 16 bases lay between the germline ends. From germline, CDR1 is MDHEN and CDR2 SYDVKM. Authors' processing steps: Nucleated cell number was recorded as an estimate derived from reference gene primer amplification. Produced via immunoSEQ multiplex PCR; TCRdb's table is partial and in-frame only. V and J calls and clone size follow that table, whereas D and trimming were derived from the DNA. The sample holds tens of thousands of clones, more than 80% seen once. Seattle researchers signed up patients amid active infection and tracked them longitudinally.

Sequencing used peripheral blood. V gene TRBV28 combines with J gene TRBJ1-5; tentatively, D is TRBD1 (5 bases). The TCR originated in a man aged 50-59 years with COVID-19, enrolled during active disease. DNA of the CDR3: TGTGCCAGCAGTTCTTCTCGGAGACAGATCAATCAGCCCCAGCATTTT. Translation gives CASSSSRRQINQPQHF.